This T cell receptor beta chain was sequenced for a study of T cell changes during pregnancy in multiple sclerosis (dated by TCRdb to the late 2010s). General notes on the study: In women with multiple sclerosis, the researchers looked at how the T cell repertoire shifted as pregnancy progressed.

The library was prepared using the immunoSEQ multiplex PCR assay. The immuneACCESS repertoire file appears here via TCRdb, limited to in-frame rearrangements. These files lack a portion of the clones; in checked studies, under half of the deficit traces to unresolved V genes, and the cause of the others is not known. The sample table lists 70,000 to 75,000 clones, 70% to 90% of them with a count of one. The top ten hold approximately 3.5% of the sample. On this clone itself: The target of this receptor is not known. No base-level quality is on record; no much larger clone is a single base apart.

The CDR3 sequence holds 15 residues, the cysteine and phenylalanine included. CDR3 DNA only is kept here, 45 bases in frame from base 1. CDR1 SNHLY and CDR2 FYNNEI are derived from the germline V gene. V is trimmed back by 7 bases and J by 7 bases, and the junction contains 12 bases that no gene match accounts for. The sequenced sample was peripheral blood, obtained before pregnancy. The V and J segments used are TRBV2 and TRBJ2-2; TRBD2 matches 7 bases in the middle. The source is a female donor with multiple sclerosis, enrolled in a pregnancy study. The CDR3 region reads CASTDMRGGIGELFF. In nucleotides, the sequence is TGTGCCAGCACAGATATGCGGGGAGGGATCGGGGAGCTGTTTTTT.